This is a list of T cell receptor beta chains from one sample in a study of T-cell memory formation after mild COVID-19. MiXCR was run by TCRdb on the 5' RACE reads, yielding one entry per CDR3 protein. The table shows approximately 230,000 distinct CDR3 sequences, with around 15% occurring only once. Sequences were obtained from PBMCs or a T cell subset sorted from them (not recorded which). The receptors stem from a man younger than 30 who had mild COVID-19 (a few samples of this study predate the infection). Cell type and time point are not known. The CDR3 runs from the conserved cysteine through the conserved F or W. Fields, in order: D gene, V gene, J gene, clone size, CDR3 DNA, CDR3 protein. A D gene is named only where the DNA matches it firmly. A clone size is listed for some rows: how often the clone was seen (once, few, many), or a class if it is expanded.

D: -
V: TRBV19
J: TRBJ1-3
size: -
DNA: TGTGCCAGTAGGGGACGGCGCTCTGGAAACACCATATATTTT
CDR3: CASRGRRSGNTIYF

D: -
V: TRBV5-1
J: TRBJ2-6
size: -
DNA: TGCGCCAGCAGCTTGGAACTACCCCCTTGGAGTGTGGCCAACGTCCTGACTTTC
CDR3: CASSLELPPWSVANVLTF

D: -
V: TRBV12-3/TRBV12-4
J: TRBJ2-7
size: few
DNA: TGTGCCAGCAGTCAGGACCGCTCCCACGAGCAGTACTTC
CDR3: CASSQDRSHEQYF

D: -
V: TRBV12-3/TRBV12-4
J: TRBJ2-3
size: many
DNA: TGTGCCAGCAGTTTGGGGCCGGACCAAGTCAAGTATACGCAGTATTTT
CDR3: CASSLGPDQVKYTQYF

D: -
V: TRBV3-1
J: TRBJ1-2
size: few
DNA: TGTGCCAGCAGCCCGCGGGTATCGGGGTACGGTGGCTACACCTTC
CDR3: CASSPRVSGYGGYTF

D: -
V: TRBV7-6
J: TRBJ2-3
size: -
DNA: TGTGCCAGCAGCGGCCCGACTGCTCTCCAGGCAGATACGCAGTATTTT
CDR3: CASSGPTALQADTQYF

D: -
V: TRBV7-3
J: TRBJ2-3
size: few
DNA: TGTGCCAGCAGCTTAATTGGGGGCCCGATAGATACGCAGTATTTT
CDR3: CASSLIGGPIDTQYF

D: -
V: TRBV20-1
J: TRBJ2-3
size: -
DNA: TGCAGTGCTAGAGATCCGCAAAGCACAGATACGCAGTATTTT
CDR3: CSARDPQSTDTQYF

D: -
V: TRBV20-1
J: TRBJ1-2
size: -
DNA: TGCAGTGCCCAGATACCGGGACTGCAGGGCTACACCTTC
CDR3: CSAQIPGLQGYTF

D: -
V: TRBV9
J: TRBJ1-6
size: few
DNA: TGTGCCAGCAGCGTATATGATGAGGGAAATTCACCCCTCCACTTT
CDR3: CASSVYDEGNSPLHF

D: TRBD1
V: TRBV4-1
J: TRBJ1-2
size: medium-sized
DNA: TGCGCCAGCAGCCGCGACAGGGGTGACGGCTACACCTTC
CDR3: CASSRDRGDGYTF

D: -
V: TRBV30
J: TRBJ2-7
size: many
DNA: TGTGCCTGTCACCGGGACGGATCCTACGAGCAGTACTTC
CDR3: CACHRDGSYEQYF

D: -
V: TRBV4-3
J: TRBJ1-2
size: -
DNA: TGCGCCAGCAGCCAACTCAGCGGGGTTGGTGGCTACACCTTC
CDR3: CASSQLSGVGGYTF

D: -
V: TRBV7-2
J: TRBJ1-4
size: many
DNA: TGTGCCAGCAGCCAACGTGGAGCTGCTGAAAAACTGTTTTTT
CDR3: CASSQRGAAEKLFF

D: -
V: TRBV20-1
J: TRBJ2-1
size: -
DNA: TGCAGTCCAGGAGGTGTCGGGGGGCTAACCAATGAGCAGTTCTTC
CDR3: CSPGGVGGLTNEQFF

D: -
V: TRBV12-3/TRBV12-4
J: TRBJ1-4
size: -
DNA: TGTGCCAGCACCTCTGCAACTAATGAAAAACTGTTTTTT
CDR3: CASTSATNEKLFF

D: -
V: TRBV6-2/TRBV6-3
J: TRBJ2-7
size: many
DNA: TGTGCCAGCAGTTACAGTCCGGCGGCCTTCTACGAGCAGTACTTC
CDR3: CASSYSPAAFYEQYF

D: -
V: TRBV5-1
J: TRBJ2-1
size: -
DNA: TGCGCCAGCAGCTTGGCTATAGCCAATGAGCAGTTCTTC
CDR3: CASSLAIANEQFF

D: -
V: TRBV5-1
J: TRBJ1-2
size: -
DNA: TGCGCCAGCAGCTTGGCCCGCAGGGTAATGGATGGCTACACCTTC
CDR3: CASSLARRVMDGYTF

D: -
V: TRBV7-2
J: TRBJ1-5
size: -
DNA: TGTGCCAGCAGCCGAGGGACCGCGAGAAATCAGCCCCAGCATTTT
CDR3: CASSRGTARNQPQHF

D: -
V: TRBV10-1
J: TRBJ2-1
size: few
DNA: TGCGCCAGCAGTTCCGGGTCCTCGCCGAGCCATGAGCAGTTCTTC
CDR3: CASSSGSSPSHEQFF

D: -
V: TRBV15
J: TRBJ2-5
size: few
DNA: TGTGCCACCAGCAGAGATAAGGGGCAGGGGGAGACCCAGTACTTC
CDR3: CATSRDKGQGETQYF

D: -
V: TRBV12-3/TRBV12-4
J: TRBJ2-1
size: -
DNA: TGTGCCAGCAGTTTCGACGGGAATGAGCAGTTCTTC
CDR3: CASSFDGNEQFF

D: TRBD2
V: TRBV7-6
J: TRBJ2-7
size: few
DNA: TGTGCCAGCAGCCACCGGCGGGGGACGGGGTCTTACGAGCAGTACTTC
CDR3: CASSHRRGTGSYEQYF

D: TRBD1
V: TRBV7-2
J: TRBJ1-2
size: -
DNA: TGTGCCAGCAGCTCAGGGACAGGGGGGGTTTTCTACACCTTC
CDR3: CASSSGTGGVFYTF

D: -
V: TRBV7-9
J: TRBJ2-1
size: -
DNA: TGTGCCAGCAGCGTAATCCCTCCAATCGAGCAGTTCTTC
CDR3: CASSVIPPIEQFF

D: TRBD2
V: TRBV12-3/TRBV12-4
J: TRBJ2-1
size: -
DNA: TGTGCCAGCAGTTTATCTAGCGGGGGTTACAATGAGCAGTTCTTC
CDR3: CASSLSSGGYNEQFF

D: -
V: TRBV7-6
J: TRBJ2-2
size: few
DNA: TGTGCCAGCAGCTTAGCCCGATCCGGGGAGCTGTTTTTT
CDR3: CASSLARSGELFF

D: TRBD1
V: TRBV6-5
J: TRBJ1-2
size: few
DNA: TGTGCCAGCAGGCCGGGACAGCACTATGGCTACACCTTC
CDR3: CASRPGQHYGYTF

D: -
V: TRBV12-3/TRBV12-4
J: TRBJ2-7
size: many
DNA: TGTGCCAGCGGTAGGGGGAGCTACGAGCAGTACTTC
CDR3: CASGRGSYEQYF

D: -
V: TRBV7-2
J: TRBJ1-1
size: few
DNA: TGTGCCAGCAGCTTAGGTACAGGGAGGATGAACACTGAAGCTTTCTTT
CDR3: CASSLGTGRMNTEAFF

D: -
V: TRBV18
J: TRBJ1-1
size: few
DNA: TGTGCCAGCTCCCCTCCAAGCCCCACTGAAGCTTTCTTT
CDR3: CASSPPSPTEAFF

D: TRBD1
V: TRBV5-1
J: TRBJ2-3
size: few
DNA: TGCGCCAGCGGACCGGGACAGTCTAGCACAGATACGCAGTATTTT
CDR3: CASGPGQSSTDTQYF

D: -
V: TRBV7-2
J: TRBJ1-5
size: -
DNA: TGTGCCAGCAGCTTAGATGCGGGCCAGCCCCAGCATTTT
CDR3: CASSLDAGQPQHF

D: -
V: TRBV5-1
J: TRBJ1-2
size: -
DNA: TGCGCCAGCAGCCCTGACAGCTATGGCTACACCTTC
CDR3: CASSPDSYGYTF

D: -
V: TRBV5-1
J: TRBJ1-1
size: few
DNA: TGCGCCAGCAGCTTTAGGGGAGATATGAACACTGAAGCTTTCTTT
CDR3: CASSFRGDMNTEAFF

D: TRBD1
V: TRBV7-2
J: TRBJ1-1
size: -
DNA: TGTGCCAGCAGCTTAGCGACAGGGGCCACGGGTGAAGCTTTCTTT
CDR3: CASSLATGATGEAFF

D: -
V: TRBV11-2
J: TRBJ2-3
size: few
DNA: TGTGCCAGCAGCCCCCGGGCCTCAGCAGATACGCAGTATTTT
CDR3: CASSPRASADTQYF

D: TRBD1
V: TRBV12-3/TRBV12-4
J: TRBJ1-5
size: -
DNA: TGTGCCAGCAGCTCCGGGACAGGGTTCAATCAGCCCCAGCATTTT
CDR3: CASSSGTGFNQPQHF

D: -
V: TRBV3-1
J: TRBJ1-2
size: -
DNA: TGTGCCAGCAGCCCAGACAGGCAGTATGGCTACACCTTC
CDR3: CASSPDRQYGYTF

D: -
V: TRBV2
J: TRBJ2-4
size: few
DNA: TGTGCCAGCAGCCGGGACCCGGGAGCCAAAAACATTCAGTACTTC
CDR3: CASSRDPGAKNIQYF

D: -
V: TRBV20-1
J: TRBJ2-3
size: few
DNA: TGCAGTGCCGGGGACCGGCTAGATACGCAGTATTTT
CDR3: CSAGDRLDTQYF

D: TRBD2
V: TRBV7-3
J: TRBJ2-1
size: -
DNA: TGTGCCAGCAGCCCCACTAGCGGGGGGTTTGGGGGTGAGCAGTTCTTC
CDR3: CASSPTSGGFGGEQFF

D: TRBD1
V: TRBV5-1
J: TRBJ1-4
size: -
DNA: TGCGCCAGCCGACAACAGGGGGCGAATGAAAAACTGTTTTTT
CDR3: CASRQQGANEKLFF

D: -
V: TRBV4-3
J: TRBJ2-7
size: few
DNA: TGCGCCAGCAGCCAAGATTTCGGACAGCGGTACGAGCAGTACTTC
CDR3: CASSQDFGQRYEQYF

D: TRBD2
V: TRBV12-3/TRBV12-4
J: TRBJ2-3
size: few
DNA: TGTGCCAGCACGGGGCGGGGGGGCGTAGATACGCAGTATTTT
CDR3: CASTGRGGVDTQYF

D: -
V: TRBV2
J: TRBJ2-6
size: few
DNA: TGTGCCAGCAGCGACCTTGGGGGGTCTGGGGCCAACGTCCTGACTTTC
CDR3: CASSDLGGSGANVLTF

D: -
V: TRBV4-2
J: TRBJ1-5
size: few
DNA: TGTGCCAGCAGCCAAGTACAGCCCTATCAGCCCCAGCATTTT
CDR3: CASSQVQPYQPQHF

D: TRBD1
V: TRBV4-2
J: TRBJ1-4
size: -
DNA: TGTGCCAGCAGCCAAGATTGGACAGGGGGTCTTAAAACTAATGAAAAACTGTTTTTT
CDR3: CASSQDWTGGLKTNEKLFF

D: -
V: TRBV29-1
J: TRBJ1-5
size: -
DNA: TGCAGCGTTGAGGCCGCCGGGGATCAGCCCCAGCATTTT
CDR3: CSVEAAGDQPQHF

D: -
V: TRBV2
J: TRBJ1-5
size: -
DNA: TGTGCCAGCACCCCGGACACTCATCAGCCCCAGCATTTT
CDR3: CASTPDTHQPQHF

D: -
V: TRBV28
J: TRBJ2-1
size: -
DNA: TGTGCCAGTAGAGGGGCGGAGTCCTACAATGAGCAGTTCTTC
CDR3: CASRGAESYNEQFF

D: -
V: TRBV7-2
J: TRBJ2-2
size: many
DNA: TGTGCCAGCAGCTTAGCGGCCCCCAATCCCACCGGGGAGCTGTTTTTT
CDR3: CASSLAAPNPTGELFF

D: TRBD2
V: TRBV4-1
J: TRBJ2-5
size: many
DNA: TGCGCCAGCAGCCTAACCGCTAGCGGGGGGTACCAAGAGACCCAGTACTTC
CDR3: CASSLTASGGYQETQYF

D: -
V: TRBV20-1
J: TRBJ1-1
size: -
DNA: TGCAGTGCTCTACATGTGAACACTGAAGCTTTCTTT
CDR3: CSALHVNTEAFF

D: -
V: TRBV12-3/TRBV12-4
J: TRBJ2-7
size: few
DNA: TGTGCCAGCAGTTTAAACCGCAACAACTACGAGCAGTACTTC
CDR3: CASSLNRNNYEQYF

D: -
V: TRBV7-6
J: TRBJ1-5
size: few
DNA: TGTGCCAGCAGCTCCCAAATTGAACAGGGTCTGGGTCAGCCCCAGCATTTT
CDR3: CASSSQIEQGLGQPQHF

D: -
V: TRBV6-5
J: TRBJ1-5
size: -
DNA: TGTGCCAGCAGCCCCCAACCCCGGGCTTCCAATCAGCCCCAGCATTTT
CDR3: CASSPQPRASNQPQHF

D: TRBD1
V: TRBV4-2
J: TRBJ2-4
size: -
DNA: TGTGCCAGCAGCCAAGAACGACAGGGACGGTCCCACAACATTCAGTACTTC
CDR3: CASSQERQGRSHNIQYF